The next 5 T cell receptor beta chains were all read from a single sample in a study of T cells in Graves' hyperthyroidism and ophthalmopathy. The CDR3 regions of TCR beta were amplified from RNA transcripts. Using the HTBI primer set, a first-round RT-PCR was run on the TCR CDR3. TCRdb reanalysed the multiplex PCR reads using MiXCR and keeps one entry per CDR3 protein. The sample shows 600,000 to 650,000 distinct CDR3 sequences, roughly 17% of them seen only once. Sequenced material: blood. The receptors shown here come from a woman in her thirties with Graves' hyperthyroidism.

The sample holds many counts of this clonotype. The DNA for the CDR3 is TGTGCCAGCAGCTTAGGTGCGGGAGGTATTCACAATGAGCAGTTCTTC. It is translated as CASSLGAGGIHNEQFF. The chain joins TRBV7-6 to TRBJ2-1, with 8 nucleotides matching TRBD2. The CDR3 length is 16 residues. Germline trimming cut 1 base from V and 5 bases from J; bases unmatched to any gene: 7. Germline CDR1 is SGHVS and CDR2 is FNYEAQ.

This clonotype was seen repeatedly, ten times or more. Here the CDR3 DNA reads TGTGCCAGCAGTTCTAGCGGGAACCCCTACGAGCAGTACTTC. It yields the protein CASSSSGNPYEQYF. The V call is TRBV12-3 or TRBV12-4, the J call TRBJ2-7; 9 nucleotides line up with TRBD2. The CDR3 contains 14 residues. J was trimmed by 2 bases and V by 4 bases; bases with no gene match: 3.

The chain couples TRBV20-1 to TRBJ2-1, with 9 bases lining up with TRBD2. The germline V gene encodes CDR1 DFQATT and CDR2 SNEGSKA (reference sequence). Trimming took 0 bases from V and 9 from J; bases not matched to a gene: 27. The CDR3 sequence is 21 residues long. Here the CDR3 reads CSARERGEGHGRSSGRREQFF. The CDR3 DNA follows: TGCAGTGCTAGAGAAAGAGGTGAAGGCCACGGGAGATCCAGCGGGAGGCGTGAGCAGTTCTTC.

This clonotype was detected many times. V gene TRBV10-3 combines with J gene TRBJ2-1; 10 bases fit TRBD2. V was clipped by 8 bases and J by 5 bases; unmatched bases: 6. CDR1 and CDR2 (germline): ENHRY, SYGVKD. CDR3 size: 14 residues. For the CDR3, the DNA is TGTGCCATCCGCCCTAGCGGGAGAAACAATGAGCAGTTCTTC. This gives the protein CAIRPSGRNNEQFF.

This chain links TRBV7-6 with TRBJ2-7; TRBD2 aligns across 8 bases. This CDR3 has 14 residues. Trimming took 4 bases from V and 3 from J; bases not matched to a gene: 5. Germline CDR1 is SGHVS and CDR2 is FNYEAQ. CDR3 in amino acids: CASSSAGTSYEQYF. The CDR3 coding sequence is TGTGCCAGCAGCTCGGCCGGGACTAGCTACGAGCAGTACTTC.